The clone carrying this T cell receptor beta chain was recorded a few times. Its antigen is unidentified. Germline V lookup: CDR1 SGHNT, CDR2 YYREEE (reference sequence). The CDR3 has 15 amino acids. V lost 0 bases to trimming and J lost 0 bases, with 8 bases between them. The data originate from a study of T cell repertoires in cytomegalovirus infection. Across the study: Shared public TCR beta signatures pointed to both CMV infection and a matching HLA type.

TCRdb re-derived calls from the reads in MiXCR, one entry per CDR3 protein. Here the sample spans around 530,000 distinct CDR3 sequences, less than 30% being singletons. Study-level results: Summed public TCR beta family frequency identified CMV carriers bearing the relevant HLA. CMV-specific TCR beta clonotypes restricted by HLA-C dominated the ex vivo response.

The receptor comes from a human donor in good health (CMV status not recorded). Some clones in this sample may be carry-over from other donors' samples. The chain employs TRBV5-4 and TRBJ2-3; no reliable D call. Sequencing was carried out using PBMCs. The CDR3 sequence is CASSLGQFSTDTQYF. CDR3 coding DNA: TGTGCCAGCAGCTTGGGGCAGTTCAGCACAGATACGCAGTATTTT.